This T cell receptor (beta chain) was sequenced for a study of T-cell reconstitution after alpha-beta-depleted transplantation in children. V was pared by 5 bases and J by 3 bases, with 9 bases between. The CDR3 is 13 residues long. Preparation of the TCRbeta library used unique molecular identifiers. TCRdb re-called the PCR reads through MiXCR, storing one row per CDR3 protein. The table has hundreds of thousands of distinct CDR3 sequences, approximately 13% seen once. This clonotype has a count of ten or more. This sequence originates from a human donor who donated a stem cell graft to a child with combined immunodeficiency. The sample consisted of PBMCs from the stem cell graft donor, taken from the stem cell graft. The V and J genes are TRBV12-3 or TRBV12-4 and TRBJ2-3, with a weak D call TRBD2 (5 bases). The DNA of the CDR3 is TGTGCCAGCAGTCATTCGGGAACAGATACGCAGTATTTT. The encoded protein is CASSHSGTDTQYF.